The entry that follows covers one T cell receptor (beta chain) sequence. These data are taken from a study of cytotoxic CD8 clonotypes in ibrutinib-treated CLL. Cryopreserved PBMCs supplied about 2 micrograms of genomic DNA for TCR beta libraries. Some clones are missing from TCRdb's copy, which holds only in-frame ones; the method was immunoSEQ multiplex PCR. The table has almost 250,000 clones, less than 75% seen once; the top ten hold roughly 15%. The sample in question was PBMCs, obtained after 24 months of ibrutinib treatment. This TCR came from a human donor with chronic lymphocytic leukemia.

This CDR3 is CASSVSGANTGELFF. Written as DNA, the CDR3 is TGTGCCAGCAGTGTGTCAGGGGCGAACACCGGGGAGCTGTTTTTT. This chain connects TRBV6-1 to TRBJ2-2; D may be TRBD1 (6 bases). Per the germline V gene, CDR1 is MNHNS and CDR2 is SASEGT. Trimming took off 4 bases at V and 0 bases at J, with 9 bases between the two ends. This CDR3 is 15 amino acids long.